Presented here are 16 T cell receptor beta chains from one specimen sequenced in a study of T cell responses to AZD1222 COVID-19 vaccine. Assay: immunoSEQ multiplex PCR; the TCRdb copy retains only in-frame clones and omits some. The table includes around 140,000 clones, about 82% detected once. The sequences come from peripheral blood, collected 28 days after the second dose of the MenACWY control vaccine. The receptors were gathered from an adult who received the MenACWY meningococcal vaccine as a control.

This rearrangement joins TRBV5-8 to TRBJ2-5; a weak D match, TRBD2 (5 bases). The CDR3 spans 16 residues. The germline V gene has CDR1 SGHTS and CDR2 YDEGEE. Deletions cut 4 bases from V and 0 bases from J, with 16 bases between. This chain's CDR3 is CASSPFDPADQETQYF. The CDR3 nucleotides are TGTGCCAGCAGCCCCTTCGACCCAGCGGACCAAGAGACCCAGTACTTC.

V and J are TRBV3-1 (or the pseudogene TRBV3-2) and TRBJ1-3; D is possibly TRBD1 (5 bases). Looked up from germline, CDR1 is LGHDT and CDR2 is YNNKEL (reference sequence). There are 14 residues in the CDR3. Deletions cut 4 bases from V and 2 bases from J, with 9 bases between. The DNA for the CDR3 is TGTGCCAGCAGCCGCCCGGGGGCTGGAAACACCATATATTTT. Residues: CASSRPGAGNTIYF.

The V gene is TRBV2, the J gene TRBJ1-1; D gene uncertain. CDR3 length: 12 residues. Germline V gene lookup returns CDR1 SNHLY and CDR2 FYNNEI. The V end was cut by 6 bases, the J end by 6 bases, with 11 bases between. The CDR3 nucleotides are TGTGCCAGCAGACAGTTGTCTTCTGAAGCTTTCTTT. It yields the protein CASRQLSSEAFF.

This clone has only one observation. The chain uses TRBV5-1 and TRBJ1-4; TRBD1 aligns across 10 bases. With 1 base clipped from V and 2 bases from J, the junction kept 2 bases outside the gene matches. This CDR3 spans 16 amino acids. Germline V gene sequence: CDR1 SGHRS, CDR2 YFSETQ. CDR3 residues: CASSLWGQGTNEKLFF. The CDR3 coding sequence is TGCGCCAGCAGCTTGTGGGGACAGGGGACTAATGAAAAACTGTTTTTT. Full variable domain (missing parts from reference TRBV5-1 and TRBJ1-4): KAGVTQTPRYLIKTRGQQVTLSCSPISGHRSVSWYQQTPGQGLQFLFEYFSETQRNKGNFPGRFSGRQFSNSRSEMNVSTLELGDSALYLCASSLWGQGTNEKLFFGSGTQLSVL.

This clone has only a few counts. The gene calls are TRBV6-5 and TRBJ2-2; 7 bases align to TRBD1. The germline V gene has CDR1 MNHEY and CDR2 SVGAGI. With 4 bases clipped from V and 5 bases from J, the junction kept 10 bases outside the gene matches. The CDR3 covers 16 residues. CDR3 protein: CASSFRRQGGTGELFF. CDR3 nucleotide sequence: TGTGCCAGCAGTTTCCGGAGACAGGGCGGAACCGGGGAGCTGTTTTTT.

Here the CDR3 reads CASRFGVGGTEAFF. CDR3 bases: TGTGCCAGCAGATTCGGGGTAGGGGGCACTGAAGCTTTCTTT. The chain joins TRBV5-6 to TRBJ1-1; a weak D match, TRBD1 (6 bases). Between the trimmed V and J ends, which lost 5 bases and 4 bases, there was a span of 15 bases. Germline V CDR1 and CDR2: SGHDT, YYEEEE. CDR3 length equals 14 residues.

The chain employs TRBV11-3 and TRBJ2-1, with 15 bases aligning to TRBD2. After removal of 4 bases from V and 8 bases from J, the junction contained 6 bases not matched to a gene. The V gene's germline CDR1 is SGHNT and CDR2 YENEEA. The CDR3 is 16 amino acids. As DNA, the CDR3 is TGTGCCAGCAGCTGGACTAGCGGGGGGGCCCGAGATGAGCAGTTCTTC. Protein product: CASSWTSGGARDEQFF.

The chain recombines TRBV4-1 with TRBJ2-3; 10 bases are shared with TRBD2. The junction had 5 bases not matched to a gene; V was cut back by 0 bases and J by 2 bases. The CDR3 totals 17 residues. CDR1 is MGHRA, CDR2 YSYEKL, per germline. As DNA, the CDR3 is TGCGCCAGCAGCCAAGATGGGGGGACTAGCGCCACAGATACGCAGTATTTT. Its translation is CASSQDGGTSATDTQYF.

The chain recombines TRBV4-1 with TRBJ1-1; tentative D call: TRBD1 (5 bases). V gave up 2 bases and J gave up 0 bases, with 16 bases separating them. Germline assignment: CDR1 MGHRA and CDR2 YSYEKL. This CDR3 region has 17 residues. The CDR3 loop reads CASSQNSQGAMNTEAFF. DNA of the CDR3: TGCGCCAGCAGCCAAAATTCCCAGGGAGCGATGAACACTGAAGCTTTCTTT.

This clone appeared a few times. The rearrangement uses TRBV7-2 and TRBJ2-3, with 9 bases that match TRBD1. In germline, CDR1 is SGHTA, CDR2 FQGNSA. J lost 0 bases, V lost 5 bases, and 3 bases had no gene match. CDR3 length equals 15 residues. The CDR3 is CASSAGQGSTDTQYF. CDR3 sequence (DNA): TGTGCCAGCAGCGCGGGACAGGGAAGCACAGATACGCAGTATTTT.

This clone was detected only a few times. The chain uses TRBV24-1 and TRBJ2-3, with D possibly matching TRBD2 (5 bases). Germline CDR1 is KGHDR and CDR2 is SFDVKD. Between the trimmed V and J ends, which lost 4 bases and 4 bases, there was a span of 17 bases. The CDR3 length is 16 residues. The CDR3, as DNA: TGTGCCACCAGTGAGGGCGGCAGCTCGAGGGCAGATACGCAGTATTTT. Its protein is CATSEGGSSRADTQYF.

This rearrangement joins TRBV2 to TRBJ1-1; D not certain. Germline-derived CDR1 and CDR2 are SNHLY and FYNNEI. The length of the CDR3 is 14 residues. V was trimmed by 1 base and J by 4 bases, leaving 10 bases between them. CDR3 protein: CASSEEAWGTEAFF. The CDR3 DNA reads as TGTGCCAGCAGTGAAGAGGCTTGGGGCACTGAAGCTTTCTTT.

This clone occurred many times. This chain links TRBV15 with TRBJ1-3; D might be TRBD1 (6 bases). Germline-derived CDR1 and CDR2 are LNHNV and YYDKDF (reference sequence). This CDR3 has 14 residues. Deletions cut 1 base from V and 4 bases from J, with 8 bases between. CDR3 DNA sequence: TGTGCCACCAGCAGAGCAGGGGAAGGAAACACCATATATTTT. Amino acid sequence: CATSRAGEGNTIYF.

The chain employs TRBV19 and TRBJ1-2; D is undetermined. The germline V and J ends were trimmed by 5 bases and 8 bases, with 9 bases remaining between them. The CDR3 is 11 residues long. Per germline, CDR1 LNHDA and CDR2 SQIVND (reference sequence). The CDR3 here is CASSPPPGYTF. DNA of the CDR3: TGTGCCAGTAGTCCCCCTCCGGGCTACACCTTC.

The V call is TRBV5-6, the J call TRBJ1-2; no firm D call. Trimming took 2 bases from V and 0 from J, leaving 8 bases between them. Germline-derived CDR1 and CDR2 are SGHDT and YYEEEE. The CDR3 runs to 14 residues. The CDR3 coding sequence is TGTGCCAGCAGCTTATCGGGGACTAACTATGGCTACACCTTC. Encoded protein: CASSLSGTNYGYTF.

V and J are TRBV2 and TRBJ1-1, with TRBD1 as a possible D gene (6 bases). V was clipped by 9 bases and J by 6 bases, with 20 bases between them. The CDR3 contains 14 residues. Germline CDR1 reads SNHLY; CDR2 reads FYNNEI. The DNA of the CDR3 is TGTGCCAGTTTAGAACAGGGAGTACTGTCTGAAGCTTTCTTT. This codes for CASLEQGVLSEAFF.